This T cell receptor beta chain was identified in a study of beta chain features in type 1 diabetes. Study at large: Patient and healthy donor groups were alike in age, gender and cell yields.

The study's findings and limits: Shorter TCRB CDR3s, moderately but significantly so, were found in Type 1 diabetes patients in all four CD4+ subsets. Patients with type 1 diabetes carried fewer insertions and had more deletions at their VDJ junctions.

Blood was drawn once from each donor into heparinised tubes. The draws averaged roughly 120 mL. Once sorted, every population was more than 95% pure. The CDR3 loop spans 12 amino acids. Germline CDR1 reads SGHTA; CDR2 reads FQGNSA. V was trimmed by 4 bases and J by 10 bases, leaving 11 bases between them. This clone was observed a few times. Its specificity is unknown. Every bit of the isolated RNA underwent reverse transcription, so sequencing read expressed TCRB transcripts. Clones were read by immunoSEQ multiplex PCR, and TCRdb kept only the in-frame ones, dropping some. In the table there are over 150,000 clones, about 9.4% of which are singletons.

The V call is TRBV7-2, the J call TRBJ1-5, with D maybe TRBD1 (6 bases). This clonotype was sampled from a man aged 25 to 40 with type 1 diabetes. Source material: central memory CD4+ T cells from blood. The CDR3 coding sequence is TGTGCCAGCAGCTCCGAACAGGGCCCCCAGCATTTT. It translates to CASSSEQGPQHF.